This passage covers 27 T cell receptor beta chains from one sample sequenced in a study of tumor-infiltrating lymphocytes in localized non-small cell lung cancer. Assay used: immunoSEQ multiplex PCR; TCRdb lists only in-frame clones, some missing. The sample lists 12,000 or so clones, 60% to 85% occurring once. The sequenced sample was lung tumor tissue. The receptors were sampled from a human donor with non-small cell lung cancer.

This chain joins TRBV7-2 and TRBJ2-5; 12 bases agree with TRBD2. Germline V gene sequence: CDR1 SGHTA, CDR2 FQGNSA. The CDR3 has 14 residues. The J segment lost 4 bases and the V segment lost 5 bases, leaving 2 bases of the junction unmatched. The CDR3 sequence: CASSQTSGRETQYF. In nucleotides, the CDR3 is TGTGCCAGCAGCCAGACTAGCGGGAGAGAGACCCAGTACTTC.

This clone was counted once. The chain links TRBV28 to TRBJ2-1; D remains unclear. V was pared by 1 base and J by 5 bases, with 12 bases between. The CDR3 is 15 residues long. Germline V CDR1 and CDR2: MDHEN, SYDVKM. CDR3 in DNA: TGTGCCAGCAGTTTATTTTGGGTGTTGGACAATGAGCAGTTCTTC. Protein: CASSLFWVLDNEQFF. The variable domain in full, completed from reference TRBV28 and TRBJ2-1, reads DVKVTQSSRYLVKRTGEKVFLECVQDMDHENMFWYRQDPGLGLRLIYFSYDVKMKEKGDIPEGYSVSREKKERFSLILESASTNQTSMYLCASSLFWVLDNEQFFGPGTRLTVL.

This rearrangement joins TRBV7-2 to TRBJ2-7; the D call may be TRBD1 or TRBD2 (6 bases each). Germline assignment: CDR1 SGHTA and CDR2 FQGNSA. Trimming removed 1 base from V and 1 base from J, with 11 bases in between. The CDR3 loop spans 15 amino acids. The CDR3 DNA reads as TGTGCCAGCAGCTTAGACGGGGGCTATTCCTACGAGCAGTACTTC. Its protein product is CASSLDGGYSYEQYF.

This chain connects TRBV11-2 to TRBJ1-1; D may be TRBD1 (5 bases). The V gene's germline CDR1 is SGHAT and CDR2 FQNNGV. Trimming removed 1 base at V and 2 bases at J, with 11 bases between. The CDR3 is 15 residues long. The CDR3 DNA sequence: TGTGCCAGCAGCTTAGTAAGAGGGACCAACACTGAAGCTTTCTTT. This gives the protein CASSLVRGTNTEAFF.

This clone was seen once. This chain connects TRBV19 to TRBJ2-5; D is uncertain. Trimming shortened V by 3 bases and J by 0 bases, and 11 bases separated the two germline ends. CDR1 and CDR2 (germline): LNHDA, SQIVND (reference sequence). CDR3 size: 15 residues. CDR3 protein: CASSIRYSYQETQYF. CDR3 in DNA: TGTGCCAGTAGTATTAGGTATTCGTACCAAGAGACCCAGTACTTC.

V and J are TRBV19 and TRBJ2-1, with 11 bases aligning to TRBD2. The CDR3 has 18 amino acids. Looked up from germline, CDR1 is LNHDA and CDR2 is SQIVND (reference sequence). Trimming at V came to 4 bases and at J to 0 bases, leaving 8 bases not matched to a gene. Here the CDR3 DNA reads TGTGCCAGTAGTAAGTGGGGACTAGCGGCTAGCTCCTACAATGAGCAGTTCTTC. Its protein is CASSKWGLAASSYNEQFF.

The V and J genes are TRBV19 and TRBJ1-2, with D hard to call. Trimming removed 4 bases at V and 4 bases at J, with 10 bases between. This CDR3 is 13 amino acids long. Germline CDR1 is LNHDA and CDR2 is SQIVND (reference sequence). The CDR3 loop reads CASSKVPVYGYTF. The CDR3 nucleotides are TGTGCCAGTAGTAAAGTGCCGGTCTATGGCTACACCTTC.

The V gene is TRBV29-1, the J gene TRBJ2-3; 9 bases match TRBD2. CDR1 and CDR2 from the germline V gene are SQVTM and ANQGSEA. V shed 1 base and J 6 bases; nucleotides not matched to a gene: 5. This CDR3 spans 14 amino acids. CDR3 sequence: CSVEGRLAGDTQYF. CDR3 DNA sequence: TGCAGCGTTGAAGGAAGGCTAGCGGGGGATACGCAGTATTTT.

The chain combines TRBV19 with TRBJ1-1, with TRBD1 as a possible D gene (6 bases). The CDR3 covers 16 residues. Looked up from germline, CDR1 is LNHDA and CDR2 is SQIVND (reference sequence). V gave up 7 bases and J gave up 3 bases, with 21 bases separating them. The CDR3 sequence is CASTLGDIWGDTEAFF. CDR3 nucleotide sequence: TGTGCCAGTACCCTAGGGGACATCTGGGGGGACACTGAAGCTTTCTTT.

This chain uses TRBV5-6 with TRBJ2-3; D remains ambiguous. With 1 base removed from V and 6 bases from J, the gap between germline ends came to 12 bases. The CDR3 totals 14 residues. The germline gives CDR1 SGHDT, CDR2 YYEEEE. The CDR3 protein is CASSLYSGWDTQYF. Here the CDR3 DNA reads TGTGCCAGCAGCTTGTACAGTGGTTGGGATACGCAGTATTTT.

V and J are TRBV7-3 and TRBJ1-2; D is perhaps TRBD1 (6 bases). The CDR3 is 15 residues long. V shed 2 bases and J shed 3 bases, with 13 bases lying between them. Germline V gene data show CDR1 as SGHTA and CDR2 as FQGTGA. CDR3 in amino acids: CASSLYGGGHYGYTF. Written as DNA, the CDR3 is TGTGCCAGCAGCTTATACGGGGGGGGCCACTATGGCTACACCTTC.

The gene calls are TRBV5-1 and TRBJ1-2, with TRBD1 matching 8 bases. Unmatched junction bases numbered 6, after V lost 1 base and J lost 4 bases. Germline CDR1 and CDR2: SGHRS and YFSETQ. The CDR3 runs 15 residues. In DNA form, the CDR3 reads TGCGCCAGCAGCTTGTACCCGGGACAGGTCTATGGCTACACCTTC. It specifies CASSLYPGQVYGYTF.

The sample holds one count of this clone. The genes are TRBV21-1 and TRBJ2-7; the listed D gene, TRBD2, was not tested against the DNA. TRBV21-1 is described as a pseudogene. The CDR3 spans 13 residues. The CDR3 reads CASTAGLHYEQYV. The CDR3 coding sequence is TGTGCCAGCACGGCAGGACTACACTACGAGCAGTACGTC.

This chain uses TRBV5-4 with TRBJ2-1; TRBD2 agrees at 7 bases. Per the germline V gene, CDR1 is SGHNT and CDR2 is YYREEE (reference sequence). After removal of 0 bases from V and 2 bases from J, the junction contained 5 bases not matched to a gene. The CDR3 spans 16 residues. The CDR3 loop is CASSLGASGTYNEQFF. For the CDR3, the DNA is TGTGCCAGCAGCTTGGGGGCGAGCGGGACCTACAATGAGCAGTTCTTC.

The rearrangement links TRBV4-3 to TRBJ2-1, with TRBD2 matching 7 bases. Germline trimming cut 11 bases from V and 3 bases from J; bases unmatched to any gene: 13. CDR3 length: 15 residues. Germline values: CDR1 LGHNA, CDR2 YSLEER. CDR3 residues: CAGYKREIYYNEQFF. In nucleotides, the CDR3 is TGCGCCGGCTACAAGCGGGAAATCTACTACAATGAGCAGTTCTTC.

The rearrangement links TRBV30 to TRBJ2-2; tentatively, D is TRBD2 (7 bases). V was cut by 4 bases and J by 4 bases, with 13 bases left in between. The germline V gene has CDR1 GTSNPN and CDR2 SVGIG (reference sequence). CDR3 length: 14 residues. The CDR3 protein is CAWTRGPTTGELFF. CDR3 in DNA: TGTGCCTGGACGCGGGGGCCAACCACCGGGGAGCTGTTTTTT.

The chain has TRBV2 and TRBJ2-5, with D hard to call. Per germline, CDR1 SNHLY and CDR2 FYNNEI. V was clipped by 6 bases and J by 5 bases, with 13 bases between them. The CDR3 extends over 13 amino acids. In nucleotides, the CDR3 is TGTGCCAGCAGACCCACCTGGGTCGAGACCCAGTACTTC. Translation gives CASRPTWVETQYF.

The V call is TRBV5-4, the J call TRBJ2-1, with no clear D. In germline, CDR1 is SGHNT, CDR2 YYREEE (reference sequence). The CDR3 is 13 residues long. Trimming removed 0 bases at V and 4 bases at J, with 5 bases between. The CDR3 protein is CASSLGLYNEQFF. The CDR3 nucleotides are TGTGCCAGCAGCTTGGGTCTTTACAATGAGCAGTTCTTC.

The chain recombines TRBV30 with TRBJ2-1; the D gene is possibly TRBD2 (6 bases). Trimming cost V 5 bases and J 0 bases, with 14 bases left between them. Germline V gene data show CDR1 as GTSNPN and CDR2 as SVGIG (reference sequence). This CDR3 comprises 15 residues. The CDR3 DNA reads TGTGCCTGGGAGAGGGACGGGAGCTCCTACAATGAGCAGTTCTTC. This translates into CAWERDGSSYNEQFF.

This chain joins TRBV30 and TRBJ2-1; 10 bases agree with TRBD2. In germline, CDR1 is GTSNPN, CDR2 SVGIG (reference sequence). V was clipped by 2 bases and J by 3 bases; unmatched bases: 4. This CDR3 is built from 15 residues. CDR3 region: CAWSPGTSDYNEQFF. The CDR3 nucleotides read TGTGCCTGGAGTCCCGGGACTAGCGACTACAATGAGCAGTTCTTC.

The table lists this clone with a few counts. The genes are TRBV7-2 and TRBJ2-7, with a possible D match to TRBD2 (6 bases). Germline V gene lookup returns CDR1 SGHTA and CDR2 FQGNSA. Deletions cut 5 bases from V and 6 bases from J, with 23 bases between. This CDR3 is 16 amino acids long. In DNA, the CDR3 is TGTGCCAGCAGCCTTTTTGGGAGGAGCGGAGGCCGCGAGCAGTACTTC. This gives the protein CASSLFGRSGGREQYF.

The rearrangement links TRBV20-1 to TRBJ1-1; D unclear. V gave up 1 base and J gave up 8 bases, with 8 bases separating them. CDR1 DFQATT and CDR2 SNEGSKA come from the germline V gene (reference sequence). The CDR3 contains 11 residues. This CDR3 reads CSARVRREAFF. The CDR3 coding sequence is TGCAGTGCTAGAGTCCGACGGGAAGCTTTCTTT.

The J gene is TRBJ2-1, the V gene TRBV30; 10 bases match TRBD2. Germline-derived CDR1 and CDR2 are GTSNPN and SVGIG (reference sequence). This CDR3 has 13 amino acids. V gave up 4 bases and J gave up 6 bases; unmatched junction bases: 3. The CDR3 DNA is TGTGCCTGGACGAGGACTAGCGGCAATGAGCAGTTCTTC. Its protein product is CAWTRTSGNEQFF.

This chain connects TRBV19 to TRBJ1-1; no clear D gene. CDR3 length: 12 amino acids. Deletions cut 6 bases from V and 0 bases from J, with 5 bases between. Germline V gene data show CDR1 as LNHDA and CDR2 as SQIVND (reference sequence). The CDR3 region is CASRAVNTEAFF. The CDR3 coding sequence is TGTGCCAGTAGGGCCGTGAACACTGAAGCTTTCTTT.

The V and J genes are TRBV6-1 and TRBJ1-5, with 7 nucleotides matching TRBD1. Germline assignment: CDR1 MNHNS and CDR2 SASEGT. This CDR3 is built from 13 residues. After removal of 8 bases from V and 7 bases from J, the junction contained 8 bases not matched to a gene. The CDR3 nucleotides are TGTGCCAGCGAACAGGGGCAAGGGCAGCCCCAGCATTTT. Residues: CASEQGQGQPQHF.

V gene TRBV19 combines with J gene TRBJ2-7; 12 bases match TRBD1. Germline CDR1 and CDR2: LNHDA and SQIVND (reference sequence). V was pared by 6 bases and J by 9 bases, with 9 bases of the junction left unmatched. CDR3 size: 14 residues. As DNA, the CDR3 is TGTGCCAGTAGGCCGGGACAGGGGGCTTGGAGGCAGTACTTC. Amino acids: CASRPGQGAWRQYF. Full variable domain (outside the CDR3, taken from reference TRBV19 and TRBJ2-7): DGGITQSPKYLFRKEGQNVTLSCEQNLNHDAMYWYRQDPGQGLRLIYYSQIVNDFQKGDIAEGYSVSREKKESFPLTVTSAQKNPTAFYLCASRPGQGAWRQYFGPGTRLTVT.

The V gene is TRBV6-5, the J gene TRBJ1-6; TRBD1 matches 8 bases. CDR3 length: 14 amino acids. The V segment lost 6 bases and the J segment 6 bases; nucleotides outside the gene matches: 4. Germline assignment: CDR1 MNHEY and CDR2 SVGAGI. This CDR3 is CASRNGQGNSPLHF. The CDR3 bases are TGTGCCAGCAGAAACGGACAGGGTAATTCACCCCTCCACTTT.